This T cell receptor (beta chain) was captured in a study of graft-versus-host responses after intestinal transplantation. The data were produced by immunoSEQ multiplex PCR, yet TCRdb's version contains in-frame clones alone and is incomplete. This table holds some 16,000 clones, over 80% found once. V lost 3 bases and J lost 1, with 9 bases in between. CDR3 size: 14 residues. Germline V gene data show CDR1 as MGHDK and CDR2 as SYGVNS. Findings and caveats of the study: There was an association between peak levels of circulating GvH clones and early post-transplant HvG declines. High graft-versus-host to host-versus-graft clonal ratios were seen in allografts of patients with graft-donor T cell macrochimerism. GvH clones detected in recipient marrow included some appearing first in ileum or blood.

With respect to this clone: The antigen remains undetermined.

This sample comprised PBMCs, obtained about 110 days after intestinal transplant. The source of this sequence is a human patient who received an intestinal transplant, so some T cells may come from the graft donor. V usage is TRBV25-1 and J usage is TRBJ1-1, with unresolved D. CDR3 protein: CASSDVLENTEAFF. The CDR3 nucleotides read TGTGCCAGCAGTGACGTATTAGAGAACACTGAAGCTTTCTTT.